Presented here are 21 T cell receptor beta chains from one specimen sequenced in a study of cytomegalovirus exposure and HLA in healthy donors. 13 Jbeta primers and 60 Vbeta primers were used for the PCR. Only in-frame clones appear in the TCRdb table, and some are missing; sequencing was by immunoSEQ multiplex PCR. The sample holds about 160,000 clones. Sequenced input: PBMCs. These receptors were collected from a man aged 30 to 39 in good health and CMV-seronegative.

This chain connects TRBV5-8 to TRBJ1-4; D is possibly TRBD1 (6 bases). The CDR3 runs 15 residues. The germline V gene encodes CDR1 SGHTS and CDR2 YDEGEE. V lost 3 bases, J lost 7 bases, and 16 bases lay in between. Written as DNA, the CDR3 is TGTGCCAGCAGCTATTGGGGGCAGGGGAGTGAAAAACTGTTTTTT. This translates into CASSYWGQGSEKLFF.

The V gene is TRBV4-1, the J gene TRBJ1-2; D may be TRBD1 (6 bases). The CDR3 loop spans 14 amino acids. Germline V gene data show CDR1 as MGHRA and CDR2 as YSYEKL. Trimming removed 4 bases from V and 1 base from J, with 10 bases in between. CDR3 residues: CASSPNRVNYGYTF. CDR3 nucleotide sequence: TGCGCCAGCAGCCCGAACAGGGTTAACTATGGCTACACCTTC.

This sequence joins TRBV19 and TRBJ2-1; TRBD2 agrees at 12 bases. The CDR3 extends over 19 amino acids. V was clipped by 5 bases and J by 4 bases; unmatched bases: 15. Germline loops: CDR1 LNHDA, CDR2 SQIVND (reference sequence). The CDR3 sequence is CASSLYGLTSGGGYNEQFF. CDR3 in DNA: TGTGCCAGTAGTTTATATGGGTTGACTAGCGGGGGAGGGTACAATGAGCAGTTCTTC.

The chain links TRBV5-1 to TRBJ2-7; 7 nucleotides match TRBD2. Germline V gene sequence: CDR1 SGHRS, CDR2 YFSETQ. Germline trimming cut 0 bases from V and 2 bases from J; bases unmatched to any gene: 2. This CDR3 is 14 amino acids long. DNA for the CDR3: TGCGCCAGCAGCTTGGGACTAGCTCCCTACGAGCAGTACTTC. The encoded protein is CASSLGLAPYEQYF.

With respect to this clone: The identical CDR3 is also encoded by other nucleotide sequences in the sample. The chain has TRBV5-5 and TRBJ1-5, with D possibly being TRBD1 (5 bases). The CDR3 runs 17 residues. Between the trimmed V and J ends, which lost 4 bases and 0 bases, there was a span of 17 bases. Per the germline V gene, CDR1 is SGHKS and CDR2 is YYEKEE (reference sequence). The CDR3 coding sequence is TGTGCCAGCAGCGGGGGGACGGGATCTTATAGCAATCAGCCCCAGCATTTT. It translates to CASSGGTGSYSNQPQHF.

This chain connects TRBV4-1 to TRBJ1-1, with a possible D match to TRBD1 (5 bases). Germline V lookup: CDR1 MGHRA, CDR2 YSYEKL. Between the trimmed V and J ends, which lost 3 bases and 6 bases, there was a span of 11 bases. CDR3 length: 13 residues. The CDR3 DNA reads as TGCGCCAGCAGCCAGTCAGGGTTACCTGAAGCTTTCTTT. Protein product: CASSQSGLPEAFF.

The chain combines TRBV7-9 with TRBJ2-5; 10 nucleotides align to TRBD1. Trimming cost V 2 bases and J 7 bases; bases outside gene matches: 10. The CDR3 is 16 amino acids. Germline V gene sequence: CDR1 SEHNR, CDR2 FQNEAQ (reference sequence). The CDR3, as DNA: TGTGCCAGCAGCTTAAGCGGGACAGGGGTTTTGGCGACCCAGTACTTC. Encoded protein: CASSLSGTGVLATQYF.

J is TRBJ2-5 and V is TRBV7-9, with no clear D. The DNA end is more similar to TRBJ2-7, so the J call may be wrong. CDR3 size: 17 residues. Germline lookup yields CDR1 SEHNR and CDR2 FQNEAQ (reference sequence). The CDR3, as DNA: TGTGCCAGCAGCTCACCCCAGAGTTCTAGGAGCTCCTACGAGCAGTACTTC. Its protein is CASSSPQSSRSSYEQYF.

This chain connects TRBV28 to TRBJ2-7; D gene unclear. The CDR3 spans 11 residues. Trimming cost V 6 bases and J 3 bases, with 6 bases left between them. CDR1 is MDHEN, CDR2 SYDVKM, per germline. The CDR3 DNA reads TGTGCCAGCAGCAGTGGCTACGAGCAGTACTTC. Its protein is CASSSGYEQYF.

This sequence joins TRBV7-9 and TRBJ2-6; D might be TRBD1 (5 bases). Deletions cut 5 bases from V and 8 bases from J, with 10 bases between. Germline CDR1 SEHNR, CDR2 FQNEAQ (reference sequence). The CDR3 spans 13 residues. CDR3 nucleotides: TGTGCCAGCAGCCGAACAGGACCCAACGTCCTGACTTTC. Its translation is CASSRTGPNVLTF.

The genes are TRBV5-1 and TRBJ1-2, with TRBD1 matching 8 bases. The length of the CDR3 is 15 residues. The junction had 7 bases not matched to a gene; V was cut back by 4 bases and J by 2 bases. CDR1 is SGHRS, CDR2 YFSETQ, per germline. CDR3 in amino acids: CASSLGQGRNYGYTF. The CDR3 DNA follows: TGCGCCAGCAGCCTTGGACAGGGACGGAACTATGGCTACACCTTC.

The chain combines TRBV5-1 with TRBJ1-5, with D perhaps TRBD1 (5 bases). Trimming pared 0 bases from V and 5 bases from J, leaving 12 bases between. CDR1 is SGHRS and CDR2 is YFSETQ in the germline V gene. This CDR3 region has 15 residues. The CDR3, as DNA: TGCGCCAGCAGCTTGGAAGGAGGGGACCATCAGCCCCAGCATTTT. It encodes CASSLEGGDHQPQHF.

A note on this clone: A read error may produce the germline difference seen at one junction end. The rearrangement joins TRBV12-5 to TRBJ1-1; weak D call: TRBD1 (6 bases). CDR1 is LGHNT and CDR2 is FRNRAP in the germline V gene. CDR3 length equals 13 residues. Written as DNA, the CDR3 is TGTGCTAGTGGTTTGGTTCCGATGAACAGGGATAACTTT. Its translation: CASGLVPMNRDNF.

V and J are TRBV19 and TRBJ1-5; D may be TRBD1 (5 bases). Germline V lookup: CDR1 LNHDA, CDR2 SQIVND (reference sequence). The V gene lost 5 bases and the J gene lost 6 bases, with 8 bases spanning the gap. This CDR3 is built from 12 residues. In nucleotides, the CDR3 is TGTGCCAGTAGTCCCCAGGGTCAGCCCCAGCATTTT. Translated: CASSPQGQPQHF.

The V gene is TRBV30, the J gene TRBJ1-4; the D is unclear. The V gene lost 7 bases and the J gene lost 14 bases, with 14 bases spanning the gap. CDR1 is GTSNPN, CDR2 SVGIG, per germline (reference sequence). This CDR3 is built from 10 residues. CDR3 residues: CAFWSGRLFF. As DNA, the CDR3 is TGTGCCTTTTGGAGTGGTCGGCTGTTTTTT.

The chain carries TRBV6-5 and TRBJ1-5, with D possibly matching TRBD1 (6 bases). The germline V gene encodes CDR1 MNHEY and CDR2 SVGAGI. V was pared by 2 bases and J by 4 bases, with 12 bases between. This CDR3 region has 15 residues. The CDR3 nucleotides are TGTGCCAGCAGTTACGGGGGGGCAGCAAATCAGCCCCAGCATTTT. Its translation: CASSYGGAANQPQHF.

This chain joins TRBV6-4 and TRBJ1-4, with 8 bases that match TRBD1. Germline-derived CDR1 and CDR2 are MRHNA and SNTAGT. Unmatched junction bases numbered 2, after V lost 5 bases and J lost 0 bases. This CDR3 region has 15 residues. CDR3 bases: TGTGCCAGCAGTAGACAGGGGACAACTAATGAAAAACTGTTTTTT. As protein: CASSRQGTTNEKLFF.

The genes are TRBV5-4 and TRBJ2-1, with TRBD1 matching 8 bases. Germline V gene lookup returns CDR1 SGHNT and CDR2 YYREEE (reference sequence). J lost 12 bases, V lost 4 bases, and 9 bases had no gene match. This CDR3 is built from 13 residues. The CDR3 DNA reads TGTGCCAGCAGCGGAAGGACAGGGCCCAGGCAGTTCTTC. Its translation is CASSGRTGPRQFF.

This rearrangement joins TRBV11-3 to TRBJ2-1; weak D call: TRBD2 (6 bases). The CDR3 length is 14 residues. Germline V lookup: CDR1 SGHNT, CDR2 YENEEA. With 2 bases removed from V and 9 bases from J, the gap between germline ends came to 14 bases. CDR3 residues: CASSLRTGVTEQFF. The CDR3, as DNA: TGTGCCAGCAGCTTAAGGACGGGAGTAACTGAGCAGTTCTTC.

The CDR3 loop reads CASSRAGSDGYTF. CDR3 sequence (DNA): TGTGCCAGCAGCCGAGCGGGGTCGGATGGCTACACCTTC. This rearrangement joins TRBV7-9 to TRBJ1-2; D unclear. The CDR3 spans 13 residues. Germline V gives CDR1 SEHNR, CDR2 FQNEAQ (reference sequence). Trimming left V 5 bases short and J 6 bases short, with 13 bases between.

The J gene is TRBJ2-3, the V gene TRBV2; possibly TRBD2 for D (6 bases). CDR1 is SNHLY and CDR2 is FYNNEI in the germline V gene. V lost 4 bases, J lost 0 bases, and 14 bases lay in between. CDR3 size: 16 residues. The CDR3 here is CASSGGTQPSTDTQYF. The CDR3, as DNA: TGTGCCAGCAGTGGGGGGACTCAACCTAGCACAGATACGCAGTATTTT.